This is a list of T cell receptor beta chains from one sample in a study of blood T cell repertoires in COVID-19. Using immunoSEQ multiplex PCR, the repertoire was profiled, and TCRdb retains in-frame clones only, with some absent. The sample consists of around 620,000 clones, about 87% of them appearing once. What was sequenced was peripheral blood. These receptors all come from a woman aged 18-29 years with acute or convalescent COVID-19. CDR3s include the opening cysteine and the closing phenylalanine or tryptophan. The D gene is left open where the match is weak. Clone size is stated in some rows and not others, as once, few, many or a class when expanded.

j_call,d_call,clone_size,v_call,cdr3_aa,cdr3_nt
TRBJ1-1,.,.,TRBV5-4,CASSLDARNTEAFF,TGTGCCAGCAGCTTGGACGCCAGGAACACTGAAGCTTTCTTT
TRBJ1-5,.,.,TRBV10-2,CASSPAGQPNQPQHF,TGCGCCAGCAGTCCGGCAGGACAGCCCAATCAGCCCCAGCATTTT
TRBJ1-1,.,once,TRBV5-1,CASSSQLAGKGTEAFF,TGCGCCAGCAGCTCACAATTAGCAGGGAAGGGCACTGAAGCTTTCTTT
TRBJ2-7,TRBD1,.,TRBV4-2,CASSQDGDRGRFEQYF,TGTGCCAGCAGCCAAGACGGGGACAGGGGGCGGTTCGAGCAGTACTTC
TRBJ1-2,.,.,TRBV13,CASSLAENYGYTF,TGTGCCAGCAGCTTAGCTGAGAACTATGGCTACACCTTC
TRBJ1-1,TRBD1,.,TRBV9,CASSGQGDTEAFF,TGTGCCAGCAGCGGACAGGGTGACACTGAAGCTTTCTTT
TRBJ1-5,TRBD1,.,TRBV6-5,CASSSTGTVNQPQHF,TGTGCCAGCAGTTCCACAGGGACAGTTAATCAGCCCCAGCATTTT
TRBJ1-2,TRBD1,.,TRBV7-6,CASSDLQGLSVYGYTF,TGTGCCAGCAGCGACCTACAGGGGTTGTCGGTCTATGGCTACACCTTC
TRBJ1-1,.,.,TRBV2,CASKTGHPESTEAFF,TGTGCCAGCAAAACGGGACACCCGGAGAGCACTGAAGCTTTCTTT
TRBJ1-3,.,.,TRBV21-1,CASSIGGAPTGNTIYF,TGTGCCAGCAGCATAGGGGGGGCCCCCACTGGAAACACCATATATTTT
TRBJ1-2,.,.,TRBV25-1,CASNRAQDYGYTF,TGTGCCAGCAATCGAGCCCAGGACTATGGCTACACCTTC
TRBJ2-5,.,.,TRBV4-1,CASSQGSGGIVTQYF,TGCGCCAGCAGCCAAGGGTCGGGGGGCATCGTGACCCAGTACTTC
TRBJ2-3,.,.,TRBV12-5,CASGTTTDTQYF,TGTGCTAGTGGTACAACGACAGATACGCAGTATTTT
TRBJ1-5,TRBD1,.,TRBV6-6,CASSKGQGRHQPQHF,TGTGCCAGCAGTAAAGGACAGGGGAGGCATCAGCCCCAGCATTTT
TRBJ1-2,TRBD1,.,TRBV4-1,CASSQDSAGGYSYGYTF,TGCGCCAGCAGCCAAGATTCGGCAGGGGGGTATAGCTATGGCTACACCTTC
TRBJ2-3,.,.,TRBV30,CAWRRAWGTDTQYF,TGTGCCTGGAGGAGGGCCTGGGGCACAGATACGCAGTATTTT
TRBJ2-7,.,.,TRBV7-2,CASSLIVSFWGRSYEQYF,TGTGCCAGCAGCTTAATTGTTTCTTTCTGGGGCCGCTCCTACGAGCAGTACTTC
TRBJ2-7,.,.,TRBV12-5,CASGLTRYEQYF,TGTGCTAGTGGTTTAACACGTTACGAGCAGTACTTC
TRBJ1-2,.,.,TRBV7-6,CASSPQPASHDSSDYGYTF,TGTGCCAGCAGCCCCCAACCCGCGTCTCACGACAGCTCGGACTATGGCTACACCTTC
TRBJ1-1,.,.,TRBV5-1,CASSPTGWENLSAFF,TGCGCCAGCAGTCCTACAGGCTGGGAAAACCTTAGTGCTTTCTTT
TRBJ2-7,TRBD2,.,TRBV6-6,CASTDGGLAGNEQYF,TGTGCCAGCACCGACGGGGGACTAGCGGGGAACGAGCAGTACTTC
TRBJ2-2,.,.,TRBV24-1,CATSVTNTNTGELFF,TGTGCCACCAGTGTAACTAATACGAACACCGGGGAGCTGTTTTTT
TRBJ1-1,.,.,TRBV4-1,CASSQEGLSGTEAFF,TGCGCCAGCAGCCAAGAGGGACTATCGGGCACTGAAGCTTTCTTT
TRBJ1-1,.,few,TRBV19,CASSMGEVMGPYF,TGTGCCAGTAGTATGGGCGAGGTCATGGGGCCCTACTTT
TRBJ2-7,TRBD1,.,TRBV7-9,CASSLARQGSYEQYF,TGTGCCAGCAGCTTAGCGCGACAGGGTTCCTACGAGCAGTACTTC
TRBJ1-1,.,.,TRBV3-1/TRBV3-2,CASSPAPTGGYEAFF,TGTGCCAGCAGCCCGGCCCCGACAGGAGGCTATGAAGCTTTCTTT
TRBJ1-2,TRBD1,.,TRBV5-4,CASSHYDRGRDGYTF,TGTGCCAGCAGCCACTATGACAGGGGGCGGGATGGCTACACCTTC
TRBJ2-7,TRBD2,.,TRBV5-1,CASSWGGLALEQYF,TGCGCCAGCAGCTGGGGGGGACTAGCGCTCGAGCAGTACTTC
TRBJ1-2,TRBD1,.,TRBV4-3,CANAAGLQGDGYTF,TGCGCCAACGCCGCGGGGCTACAGGGGGATGGCTACACCTTC
TRBJ1-6,TRBD1,.,TRBV6-5,CASRGQGGFSPLHF,TGTGCCAGCAGGGGACAGGGTGGATTCTCACCCCTCCACTTT
TRBJ2-7,TRBD2,few,TRBV7-2,CASSPNPGLATVSYEQYF,TGTGCCAGCAGCCCGAATCCGGGACTAGCGACGGTATCCTACGAGCAGTACTTC
TRBJ1-1,TRBD1,once,TRBV6-2/TRBV6-3,CASSYSGTEERDTEAFF,TGTGCCAGCAGTTACTCCGGGACAGAGGAAAGGGACACTGAAGCTTTCTTT
TRBJ1-5,.,.,TRBV19,CASGAYSNQPQHF,TGTGCCAGCGGAGCTTATAGCAATCAGCCCCAGCATTTT
TRBJ1-2,.,.,TRBV11-3,CASSQKGDYGYTF,TGTGCCAGCAGCCAAAAGGGGGACTATGGCTACACCTTC
TRBJ2-2,TRBD1,.,TRBV6-4,CASSAHLTGTESTGELFF,TGTGCCAGCAGTGCCCACTTAACCGGGACAGAGAGCACCGGGGAGCTGTTTTTT
TRBJ2-7,.,.,TRBV21-1,CASPPWQYYEQYF,TGTGCCAGCCCCCCCTGGCAGTACTACGAGCAGTACTTC
TRBJ2-4,TRBD1,.,TRBV4-2,CASSHSPGTGTNIQYF,TGTGCCAGCAGCCACTCCCCCGGGACAGGGACAAACATTCAGTACTTC
TRBJ1-1,.,.,TRBV28,CASSPSRKVSTEAFF,TGTGCCAGCAGTCCCTCCAGGAAGGTGAGCACTGAAGCTTTCTTT
TRBJ2-5,TRBD1,.,TRBV7-2,CATAHRGRREETQYF,TGTGCCACAGCCCACAGGGGGCGACGGGAGGAGACCCAGTACTTC
TRBJ2-7,.,.,TRBV9,CASSVDSPYEQYF,TGTGCCAGCAGCGTAGACAGCCCCTACGAGCAGTACTTC
TRBJ1-4,.,.,TRBV19,CASTSGWVAGEKLFF,TGTGCCAGTACCTCAGGGTGGGTAGCGGGCGAAAAACTGTTTTTT
TRBJ1-6,.,.,TRBV7-9,CATRGDYNSPLHF,TGTGCCACCCGGGGGGACTATAATTCACCCCTCCACTTT
TRBJ1-1,.,.,TRBV10-3,CAISRTNTEAFF,TGTGCCATCAGCAGGACTAACACTGAAGCTTTCTTT
TRBJ2-1,TRBD1,.,TRBV5-1,CASSLGTGGRDEQFF,TGCGCCAGCAGCTTGGGGACAGGGGGCAGGGATGAGCAGTTCTTC
TRBJ2-7,TRBD2,.,TRBV7-2,CASSLVGRGDYEQYF,TGTGCCAGCAGCTTGGTGGGACGGGGGGACTACGAGCAGTACTTC
TRBJ2-2,.,once,TRBV6-5,CASSLSVGTGELFF,TGTGCCAGCAGTTTAAGCGTCGGGACCGGGGAGCTGTTTTTT